The present entry profiles one T cell receptor (beta chain) with its context. The record originates from a study of CD8 T cells in Susac syndrome. At the level of the study: Active disease was present in about 6 of the sequenced Susac syndrome patients, whereas fewer than ten of them were in remission. Patients with Susac syndrome were therapy-naive, treated with corticosteroids, or treated with intravenous immunoglobulin alone when blood was collected.

RNA in amounts of about 0.5 to 1 ug was reverse transcribed with random hexamers. In TCRdb, the immunoSEQ multiplex PCR reads were re-called with MiXCR into one record per CDR3 protein. The top ten hold about 0.19% of the sample, which has more than 95,000 distinct CDR3 sequences, more than 90% seen once. Trimming pared 4 bases from V and 2 bases from J, leaving 15 bases between. Germline CDR1 reads SGHDT; CDR2 reads YYEEEE. The CDR3 runs 15 residues. This clonotype was obtained from a human donor with Susac syndrome. The rearrangement links TRBV5-6 to TRBJ2-5; possibly TRBD1 for D (7 bases). Sequenced sample: CD8+ T cells from PBMCs. CDR3 amino acids: CASSAAGGIQETQYF. Here the CDR3 DNA reads TGTGCCAGCAGCGCGGCAGGGGGGATACAAGAGACCCAGTACTTC.